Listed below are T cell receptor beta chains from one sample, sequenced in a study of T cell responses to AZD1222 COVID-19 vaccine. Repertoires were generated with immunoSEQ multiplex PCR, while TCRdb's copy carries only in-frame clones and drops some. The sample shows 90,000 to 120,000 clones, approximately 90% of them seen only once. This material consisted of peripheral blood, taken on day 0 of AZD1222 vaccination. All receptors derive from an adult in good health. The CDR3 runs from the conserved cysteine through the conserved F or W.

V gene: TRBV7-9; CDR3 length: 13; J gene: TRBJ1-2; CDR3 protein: CASSRMTGDGYTF
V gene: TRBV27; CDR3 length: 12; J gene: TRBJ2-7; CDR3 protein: CASSFQDREQYF
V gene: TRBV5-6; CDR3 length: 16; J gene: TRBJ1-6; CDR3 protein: CASSFGRSSYNSPLHF
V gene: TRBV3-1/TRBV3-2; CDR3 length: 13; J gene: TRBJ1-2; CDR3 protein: CASSQGQLRGYTF
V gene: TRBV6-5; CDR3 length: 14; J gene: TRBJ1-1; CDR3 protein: CASSKSRGNTEAFF
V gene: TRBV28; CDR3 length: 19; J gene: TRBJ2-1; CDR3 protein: CASSFYSVAREGGYNEQFF
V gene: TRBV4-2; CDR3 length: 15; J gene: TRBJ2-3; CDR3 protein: CASSPRGGGSDTQYF
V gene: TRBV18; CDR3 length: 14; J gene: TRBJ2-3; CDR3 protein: CASSPLQGTDTQYF
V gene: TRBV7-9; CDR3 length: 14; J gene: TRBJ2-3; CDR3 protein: CASSLGQARDTQYF
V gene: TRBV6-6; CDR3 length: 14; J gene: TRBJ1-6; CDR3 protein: CAVRGTSYNSPLHF
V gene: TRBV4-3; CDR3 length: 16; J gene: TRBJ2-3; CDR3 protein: CASSQVSLAGSDTQYF
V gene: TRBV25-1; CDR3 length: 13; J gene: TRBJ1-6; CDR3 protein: CASSERLDSPLHF
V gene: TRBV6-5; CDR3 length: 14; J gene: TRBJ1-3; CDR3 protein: CASYYRGTGNTIYF
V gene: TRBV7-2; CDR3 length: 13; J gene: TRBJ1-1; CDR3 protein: CASSLSDRREAFF
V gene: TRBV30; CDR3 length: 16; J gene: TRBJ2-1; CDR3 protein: CAWSADQTSGGARRFF
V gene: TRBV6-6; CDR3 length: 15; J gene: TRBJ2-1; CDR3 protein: CASSFGRGTSNEQFF
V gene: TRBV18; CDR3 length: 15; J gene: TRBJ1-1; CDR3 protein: CASSPQGAGDTEAFF
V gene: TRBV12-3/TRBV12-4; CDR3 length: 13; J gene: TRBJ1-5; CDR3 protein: CASSLAEYQPQHF
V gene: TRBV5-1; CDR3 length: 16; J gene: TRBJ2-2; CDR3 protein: CASSSDPGQNTGELFF
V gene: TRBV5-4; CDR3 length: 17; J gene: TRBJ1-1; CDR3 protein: CASTPLIVAGGISEAFF